The 28 T cell receptor beta chains below all came from one sample that was sequenced in a study of T cell responses to AZD1222 COVID-19 vaccine. Using immunoSEQ multiplex PCR, the repertoire was profiled, and TCRdb retains in-frame clones only, with some absent. The profile covers around 120,000 clones, with 86% appearing a single time and approximately 8.1% taken by the ten largest. Sequenced material: peripheral blood, taken on day 0 of AZD1222 vaccination. The receptors shown here come from an adult in good health.

The J gene is TRBJ2-5, the V gene TRBV5-8; D is tentatively TRBD1 or TRBD2 (5 bases each). The CDR3 spans 14 residues. Germline V gene lookup returns CDR1 SGHTS and CDR2 YDEGEE. Trimming cost V 4 bases and J 7 bases, with 17 bases left between them. CDR3 in DNA: TGTGCCAGCAGCACCGGGACCACCACCGGGACCCAGTACTTC. Translated: CASSTGTTTGTQYF.

The chain links TRBV6-2 or TRBV6-3 to TRBJ1-6, with 8 bases lining up with TRBD1. The CDR3 spans 17 residues. J lost 7 bases, V lost 5 bases, and 13 bases had no gene match. Germline V gene data show CDR1 as MNHEY and CDR2 as SVGEGT. The CDR3 DNA is TGTGCCAGCAGTCGGGATCCGACAGGGGTAGGCAATTCACCCCTCCACTTT. Its translation is CASSRDPTGVGNSPLHF.

The J gene is TRBJ2-5, the V gene TRBV4-3; D tentatively reads TRBD1 or TRBD2 (6 bases each). The CDR3 sequence is 14 residues long. The germline V gene encodes CDR1 LGHNA and CDR2 YSLEER. V was cut by 1 base and J by 9 bases, with 15 bases left in between. The CDR3 is CASSQGNGGGPQYF. CDR3 coding DNA: TGCGCCAGCAGCCAAGGGAATGGTGGGGGGCCCCAGTACTTC.

The chain carries TRBV7-2 and TRBJ2-3; 7 nucleotides align to TRBD2. The CDR3 spans 13 residues. Germline CDR1 reads SGHTA; CDR2 reads FQGNSA. Trimming at V came to 5 bases and at J to 7 bases, leaving 6 bases not matched to a gene. Written as DNA, the CDR3 is TGTGCCAGCAGCCTCAGCGGGGAATATACGCAGTATTTT. As protein: CASSLSGEYTQYF.

This chain uses TRBV7-3 with TRBJ2-1, with 7 bases matching TRBD2. The CDR3 is made up of 15 amino acids. Germline assignment: CDR1 SGHTA and CDR2 FQGTGA. V gave up 3 bases and J gave up 2 bases; unmatched junction bases: 4. The CDR3 reads CASSLSSGTYNEQFF. CDR3 bases: TGTGCCAGCAGCTTGTCTAGCGGCACCTACAATGAGCAGTTCTTC.

This clone came up a few times. The identical CDR3 is also encoded by other nucleotide sequences in the sample. The gene calls are TRBV6-5 and TRBJ2-3; D tentatively reads TRBD1 or TRBD2 (5 bases each). V was trimmed by 2 bases and J by 0 bases, leaving 6 bases between them. Germline-derived CDR1 and CDR2 are MNHEY and SVGAGI. The CDR3 has 14 amino acids. The DNA for the CDR3 is TGTGCCAGCAGTTACGGGGGTAGCACAGATACGCAGTATTTT. Translation gives CASSYGGSTDTQYF.

The rearrangement joins TRBV4-2 to TRBJ2-3, with D perhaps matching TRBD2 (5 bases). Germline assignment: CDR1 LGHNA and CDR2 YNFKEQ. The CDR3 extends over 18 amino acids. Trimming took 4 bases from V and 0 from J, leaving 20 bases between them. CDR3 residues: CASSRAPLVGDSTDTQYF. CDR3 DNA: TGTGCCAGCAGCCGGGCCCCCCTCGTCGGGGATAGCACAGATACGCAGTATTTT.

The CDR3 nucleotides are TGCAGCGTTGGTCCCACAGGGGGAGGAGAGCAGTTCTTC. As protein: CSVGPTGGGEQFF. The rearrangement uses TRBV29-1 and TRBJ2-1; 8 bases agree with TRBD1. J gave up 10 bases and V 4 bases, and 9 bases lay outside the gene matches. Germline CDR1 SQVTM, CDR2 ANQGSEA. The CDR3 has 13 amino acids.

This clone was seen a handful of times. The rearrangement uses TRBV27 and TRBJ2-1; TRBD1 agrees at 7 bases. Germline V gene lookup returns CDR1 MNHEY and CDR2 SMNVEV (reference sequence). V lost 4 bases, J lost 7 bases, and 7 bases stayed unmatched. This CDR3 region has 14 residues. This CDR3 reads CASSWTGADNEQFF. The CDR3 DNA is TGTGCCAGCAGTTGGACAGGAGCGGATAATGAGCAGTTCTTC.

This chain uses TRBV7-8 with TRBJ2-7; D uncertain. The V gene lost 4 bases and the J gene lost 2 bases, with 9 bases spanning the gap. The CDR3 has 13 residues. Germline loops: CDR1 SGHVS, CDR2 FQNEAQ. The DNA of the CDR3 is TGTGCCAGCAGCTCGAATCTAGCCTACGAGCAGTACTTC. It specifies CASSSNLAYEQYF.

This chain joins TRBV5-4 and TRBJ2-1; 7 bases match TRBD2. Unmatched junction bases numbered 8, after V lost 4 bases and J lost 4 bases. The CDR3 sequence is 15 residues long. Germline loops: CDR1 SGHNT, CDR2 YYREEE (reference sequence). The chain's CDR3 is CASSRWTRRYNEQFF. CDR3 in DNA: TGTGCCAGCAGCCGCTGGACTAGACGATACAATGAGCAGTTCTTC.

This rearrangement joins TRBV4-1 to TRBJ1-3; weak D call: TRBD1 (6 bases). In germline, CDR1 is MGHRA, CDR2 YSYEKL. The V and J ends lost 4 bases and 0 bases respectively, with 13 bases between them. The CDR3 sequence is 16 residues long. CDR3 in DNA: TGCGCCAGCAGCCTGCGGGACACCAGCTCTGGAAACACCATATATTTT. Protein sequence: CASSLRDTSSGNTIYF.

This clone is a singleton in its sample. This rearrangement joins TRBV15 to TRBJ2-1, with D hard to call. Germline assignment: CDR1 LNHNV and CDR2 YYDKDF (reference sequence). V was cut by 0 bases and J by 9 bases, with 15 bases left in between. The CDR3 covers 15 residues. CDR3 protein: CATSRDRFASPEQFF. The CDR3 DNA reads as TGTGCCACCAGCAGAGATCGGTTCGCCAGCCCTGAGCAGTTCTTC. Using reference TRBV15 and TRBJ2-1 for the parts outside the CDR3, the full variable domain is DAMVIQNPRYQVTQFGKPVTLSCSQTLNHNVMYWYQQKSSQAPKLLFHYYDKDFNNEADTPDNFQSRRPNTSFCFLDIRSPGLGDTAMYLCATSRDRFASPEQFFGPGTRLTVL.

The chain links TRBV28 to TRBJ2-1, with TRBD1 identical over 11 bases. The trim removed 7 bases at V and 6 bases at J, leaving 11 bases unmatched. CDR1 and CDR2 (germline): MDHEN, SYDVKM. The CDR3 runs to 16 residues. CDR3 region: CASTLYPGTGGNEQFF. CDR3 DNA sequence: TGTGCCAGCACCCTCTACCCCGGGACAGGGGGCAATGAGCAGTTCTTC.

The genes are TRBV29-1 and TRBJ1-4; 8 bases map to TRBD1. In germline, CDR1 is SQVTM, CDR2 ANQGSEA. CDR3 length equals 14 residues. Trimming at V came to 3 bases and at J to 8 bases, leaving 8 bases not matched to a gene. CDR3 region: CSVEPTGAGEKLFF. Written as DNA, the CDR3 is TGCAGCGTTGAGCCGACAGGGGCGGGGGAAAAACTGTTTTTT. Filled out from reference TRBV29-1 and TRBJ1-4, the complete variable domain reads SAVISQKPSRDICQRGTSLTIQCQVDSQVTMMFWYRQQPGQSLTLIATANQGSEATYESGFVIDKFPISRPNLTFSTLTVSNMSPEDSSIYLCSVEPTGAGEKLFFGSGTQLSVL.

This clone was picked up one time. The chain has TRBV5-1 and TRBJ2-5; D may be TRBD2 (7 bases). Looked up from germline, CDR1 is SGHRS and CDR2 is YFSETQ. This CDR3 comprises 14 residues. The V end was cut by 4 bases, the J end by 5 bases, with 15 bases between. The CDR3 here is CASSPSGGLETQYF. In DNA, the CDR3 is TGCGCCAGCAGCCCCTCCGGGGGGCTGGAGACCCAGTACTTC.

The V gene is TRBV9, the J gene TRBJ2-3; no clear D gene. The CDR3 loop spans 14 amino acids. Deletions cut 4 bases from V and 1 base from J, with 10 bases between. The germline V gene encodes CDR1 SGDLS and CDR2 YYNGEE. CDR3 coding DNA: TGTGCCAGCAGCCCCCCCTGGGGCACAGATACGCAGTATTTT. It encodes CASSPPWGTDTQYF.

V and J are TRBV5-8 and TRBJ1-5; maybe TRBD1 (5 bases). CDR1 and CDR2 from the germline V gene are SGHTS and YDEGEE. V lost 0 bases to trimming and J lost 6 bases, with 13 bases between them. CDR3 length: 15 residues. CDR3 residues: CASSLGYAGGQPQHF. CDR3 coding DNA: TGTGCCAGCAGCTTGGGTTACGCGGGGGGTCAGCCCCAGCATTTT.

J is TRBJ1-6 and V is TRBV10-3; 7 bases match TRBD1. The CDR3 extends over 14 amino acids. Germline loops: CDR1 ENHRY, CDR2 SYGVKD. Trimming at V came to 7 bases and at J to 7 bases, leaving 7 bases not matched to a gene. CDR3 residues: CAIKTGTENSPLHF. The CDR3 region has the DNA TGTGCCATCAAAACCGGGACAGAAAATTCACCCCTCCACTTT.

V usage is TRBV29-1 and J usage is TRBJ2-7, with D perhaps TRBD2 (6 bases). The V and J ends lost 8 bases and 5 bases respectively, with 19 bases between them. CDR1 and CDR2 from the germline V gene are SQVTM and ANQGSEA. The CDR3 runs to 13 residues. The CDR3 protein is CSSASASGDEQYF. The CDR3 nucleotides are TGCAGCTCCGCTAGCGCCTCGGGCGACGAGCAGTACTTC.

This clone was picked up one time. V gene TRBV20-1 combines with J gene TRBJ2-1, with D uncertain. The length of the CDR3 is 11 residues. Germline CDR1 and CDR2: DFQATT and SNEGSKA (reference sequence). The germline V and J ends were trimmed by 4 bases and 7 bases, with 8 bases remaining between them. For the CDR3, the DNA is TGCAGTGCTACCCAGCTTAATGAGCAGTTCTTC. Translated, it gives CSATQLNEQFF.

This clone came up a few times. The chain joins TRBV18 to TRBJ2-1, with TRBD2 as a possible D gene (6 bases). The CDR3 has 16 amino acids. The ends were cut back, 0 bases at V and 2 bases at J, with 11 bases in the middle. Looked up from germline, CDR1 is KGHSH and CDR2 is LQKENI. The CDR3 DNA sequence: TGTGCCAGCTCACCACCGACGGGGGTAACCTACAATGAGCAGTTCTTC. It codes for CASSPPTGVTYNEQFF. The whole variable domain, filled in from reference TRBV18 and TRBJ2-1, reads NAGVMQNPRHLVRRRGQEARLRCSPMKGHSHVYWYRQLPEEGLKFMVYLQKENIIDESGMPKERFSAEFPKEGPSILRIQQVVRGDSAAYFCASSPPTGVTYNEQFFGPGTRLTVL.

V and J are TRBV7-9 and TRBJ1-5; no clear D. The germline CDR1 and CDR2 sequences are SEHNR and FQNEAQ (reference sequence). This CDR3 has 15 amino acids. Between the trimmed V and J ends, which lost 1 base and 1 base, there was a span of 8 bases. CDR3 in amino acids: CASSLEGISNQPQHF. The CDR3 nucleotides read TGTGCCAGCAGCTTAGAAGGCATCAGCAATCAGCCCCAGCATTTT. The full variable domain, in which reference TRBV7-9 and TRBJ1-5 provide the parts outside the CDR3, is DTGVSQNPRHKITKRGQNVTFRCDPISEHNRLYWYRQTLGQGPEFLTYFQNEAQLEKSRLLSDRFSAERPKGSFSTLEIQRTEQGDSAMYLCASSLEGISNQPQHFGDGTRLSIL.

This clone was picked up one time. CDR3 coding DNA: TGTGCCAGCAGCCGGACTAGATCCTACGAGCAGTACTTC. It encodes CASSRTRSYEQYF. The chain carries TRBV7-8 and TRBJ2-7, with TRBD2 identical over 7 bases. The CDR3 consists of 13 residues. The germline V gene encodes CDR1 SGHVS and CDR2 FQNEAQ. V was pared by 5 bases and J by 1 base, with 2 bases of the junction left unmatched.

This clone showed up just a few times. J is TRBJ2-5 and V is TRBV5-8; D gene uncertain. Germline assignment: CDR1 SGHTS and CDR2 YDEGEE. V was shortened by 4 bases and J by 1 base, with 11 bases between the two germline ends. The CDR3 is 14 residues long. The DNA of the CDR3 is TGTGCCAGCAGCCAACTAAGGACCCAAGAGACCCAGTACTTC. It encodes CASSQLRTQETQYF.

This clone was observed a handful of times. This rearrangement joins TRBV4-3 to TRBJ1-1; D remains ambiguous. Germline V CDR1 and CDR2: LGHNA, YSLEER. V lost 1 base to trimming and J lost 0 bases, with 6 bases between them. CDR3 length: 14 residues. The CDR3 loop is CASSQGQMNTEAFF. CDR3 DNA sequence: TGCGCCAGCAGCCAAGGGCAGATGAACACTGAAGCTTTCTTT.

This chain uses TRBV6-5 with TRBJ2-5, with TRBD1 matching over 10 bases. V lost 6 bases and J lost 0; bases outside the gene matches: 4. Germline V gene lookup returns CDR1 MNHEY and CDR2 SVGAGI. CDR3 length: 15 residues. CDR3 protein: CASSLGQGYQETQYF. The DNA for the CDR3 is TGTGCCAGCAGCCTGGGACAGGGGTACCAAGAGACCCAGTACTTC.

This chain connects TRBV19 to TRBJ1-5; 7 nucleotides align to TRBD1. The germline CDR1 and CDR2 sequences are LNHDA and SQIVND (reference sequence). This CDR3 is built from 14 residues. Trimming removed 5 bases from V and 6 bases from J; junction bases left unmatched: 7. CDR3 region: CASSLDRDSQPQHF. CDR3 DNA: TGTGCCAGTAGTCTCGACAGGGACAGTCAGCCCCAGCATTTT.